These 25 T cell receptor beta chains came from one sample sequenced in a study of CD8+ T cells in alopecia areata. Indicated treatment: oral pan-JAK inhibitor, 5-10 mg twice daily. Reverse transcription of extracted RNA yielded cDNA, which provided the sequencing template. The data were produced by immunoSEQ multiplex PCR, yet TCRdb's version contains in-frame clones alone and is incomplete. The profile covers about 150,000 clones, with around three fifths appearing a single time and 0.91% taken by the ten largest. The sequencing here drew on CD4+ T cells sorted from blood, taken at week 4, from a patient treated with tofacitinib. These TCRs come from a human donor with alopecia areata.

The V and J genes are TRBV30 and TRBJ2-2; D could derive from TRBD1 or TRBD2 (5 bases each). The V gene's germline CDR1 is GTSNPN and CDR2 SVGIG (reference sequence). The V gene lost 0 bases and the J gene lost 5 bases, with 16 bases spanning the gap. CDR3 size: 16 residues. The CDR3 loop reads CAWSVWGQGVTGELFF. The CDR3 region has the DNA TGTGCCTGGAGTGTATGGGGTCAGGGAGTGACCGGGGAGCTGTTTTTT.

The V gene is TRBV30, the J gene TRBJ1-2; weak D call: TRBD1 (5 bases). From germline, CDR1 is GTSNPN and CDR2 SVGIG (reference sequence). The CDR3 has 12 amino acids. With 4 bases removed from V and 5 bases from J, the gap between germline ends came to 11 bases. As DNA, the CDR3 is TGTGCCTGGATGGGGCAGAGATATGGCTACACCTTC. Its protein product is CAWMGQRYGYTF.

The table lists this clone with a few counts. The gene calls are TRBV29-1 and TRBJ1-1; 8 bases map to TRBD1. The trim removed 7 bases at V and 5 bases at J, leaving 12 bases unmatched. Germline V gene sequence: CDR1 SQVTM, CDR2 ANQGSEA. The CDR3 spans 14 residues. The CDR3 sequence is CSAFRTGSTTEAFF. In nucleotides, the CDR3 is TGCAGCGCCTTCCGGACAGGGAGCACAACTGAAGCTTTCTTT.

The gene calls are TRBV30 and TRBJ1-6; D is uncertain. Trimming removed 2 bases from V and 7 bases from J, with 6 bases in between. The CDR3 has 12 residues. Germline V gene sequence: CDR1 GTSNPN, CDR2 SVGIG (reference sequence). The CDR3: CAWSRENSPLHF. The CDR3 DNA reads TGTGCCTGGAGTAGGGAGAATTCACCCCTCCACTTT.

CDR3 in amino acids: CASVGTPRAGELFF. Written as DNA, the CDR3 is TGTGCCAGCGTCGGGACCCCCCGCGCCGGGGAGCTGTTTTTT. This sequence joins TRBV7-8 and TRBJ2-2; perhaps D is TRBD1 or TRBD2 (5 bases each). V lost 8 bases and J 6 bases, leaving 16 bases between the germline ends. The CDR3 extends over 14 amino acids. Germline V gene data show CDR1 as SGHVS and CDR2 as FQNEAQ.

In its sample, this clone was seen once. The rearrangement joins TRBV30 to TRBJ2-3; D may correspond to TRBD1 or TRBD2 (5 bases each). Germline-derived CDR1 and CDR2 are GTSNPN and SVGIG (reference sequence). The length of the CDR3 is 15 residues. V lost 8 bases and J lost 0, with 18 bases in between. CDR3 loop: CAGDLRPVSTDTQYF. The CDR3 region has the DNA TGTGCCGGGGACCTGCGACCTGTTAGCACAGATACGCAGTATTTT.

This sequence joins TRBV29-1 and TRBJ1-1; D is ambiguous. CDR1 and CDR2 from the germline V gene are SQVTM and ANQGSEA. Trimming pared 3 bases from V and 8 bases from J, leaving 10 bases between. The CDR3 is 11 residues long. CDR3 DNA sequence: TGCAGCGTTGAGGGAGGCGGGGAAGCTTTCTTT. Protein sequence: CSVEGGGEAFF.

The CDR3 region is CASSHDTEAFF. CDR3 bases: TGTGCCAGCAGCCACGACACTGAAGCTTTCTTT. This rearrangement joins TRBV7-2 to TRBJ1-1; the D is unclear. V lost 5 bases and J lost 3, with 4 bases in between. The V gene's germline CDR1 is SGHTA and CDR2 FQGNSA. There are 11 residues in the CDR3.

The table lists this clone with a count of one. The CDR3 loop is CSVEGQGARGEAFF. The DNA for the CDR3 is TGCAGCGTTGAAGGCCAGGGGGCTAGGGGTGAAGCTTTCTTT. The chain employs TRBV29-1 and TRBJ1-1, with TRBD1 matching over 8 bases. V shed 1 base and J 7 bases; nucleotides not matched to a gene: 8. Per germline, CDR1 SQVTM and CDR2 ANQGSEA. The CDR3 has 14 amino acids.

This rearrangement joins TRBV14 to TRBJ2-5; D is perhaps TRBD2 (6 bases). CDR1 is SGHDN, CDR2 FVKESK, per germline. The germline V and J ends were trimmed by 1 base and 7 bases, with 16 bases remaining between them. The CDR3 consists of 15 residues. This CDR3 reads CASSQGLAGRSTQYF. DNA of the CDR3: TGTGCCAGCAGCCAAGGTTTGGCGGGGAGGTCGACCCAGTACTTC. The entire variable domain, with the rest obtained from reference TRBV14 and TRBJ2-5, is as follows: EAGVTQFPSHSVIEKGQTVTLRCDPISGHDNLYWYRRVMGKEIKFLLHFVKESKQDESGMPNNRFLAERTGGTYSTLKVQPAELEDSGVYFCASSQGLAGRSTQYFGPGTRLLVL.

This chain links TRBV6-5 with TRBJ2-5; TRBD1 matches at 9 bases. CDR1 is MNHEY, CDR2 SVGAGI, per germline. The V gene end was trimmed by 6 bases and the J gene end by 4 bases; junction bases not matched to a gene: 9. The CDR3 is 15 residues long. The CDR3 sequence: CASRPQGARGETQYF. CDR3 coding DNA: TGTGCCAGCAGACCACAGGGGGCGCGGGGAGAGACCCAGTACTTC.

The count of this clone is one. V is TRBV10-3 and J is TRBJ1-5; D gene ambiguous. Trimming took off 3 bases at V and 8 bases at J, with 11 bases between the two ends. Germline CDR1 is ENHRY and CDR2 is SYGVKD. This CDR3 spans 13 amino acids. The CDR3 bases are TGTGCCATCAGTGATGAGGGTCATAAGCCCCAGCATTTT. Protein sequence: CAISDEGHKPQHF.

CDR3 bases: TGTGCCATCAGTGAGCCAGCGGGGGGCCTAAACATTCAGTACTTC. Residues: CAISEPAGGLNIQYF. The chain is built from TRBV10-3 and TRBJ2-4; 9 bases align to TRBD2. V shed 2 bases, J shed 6 bases, and the junction held 5 bases outside the gene matches. In germline, CDR1 is ENHRY, CDR2 SYGVKD. This CDR3 contains 15 residues.

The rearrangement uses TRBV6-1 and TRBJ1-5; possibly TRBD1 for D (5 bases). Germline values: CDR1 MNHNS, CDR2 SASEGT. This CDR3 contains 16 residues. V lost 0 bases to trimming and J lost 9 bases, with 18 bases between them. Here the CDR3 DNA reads TGTGCCAGCAGTGAAGCAAGTCGAGGGGCCCGATCGCCCCAGCATTTT. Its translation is CASSEASRGARSPQHF.

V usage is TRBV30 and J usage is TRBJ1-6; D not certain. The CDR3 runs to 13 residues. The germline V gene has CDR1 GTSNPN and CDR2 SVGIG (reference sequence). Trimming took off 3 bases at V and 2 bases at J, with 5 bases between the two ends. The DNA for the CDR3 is TGTGCCTGGAGCCTGACCTATAATTCACCCCTCCACTTT. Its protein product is CAWSLTYNSPLHF. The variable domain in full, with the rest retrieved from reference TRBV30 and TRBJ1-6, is SQTIHQWPATLVQPVGSPLSLECTVEGTSNPNLYWYRQAAGRGLQLLFYSVGIGQISSEVPQNLSASRPQDRQFILSSKKLLLSDSGFYLCAWSLTYNSPLHFGNGTRLTVT.

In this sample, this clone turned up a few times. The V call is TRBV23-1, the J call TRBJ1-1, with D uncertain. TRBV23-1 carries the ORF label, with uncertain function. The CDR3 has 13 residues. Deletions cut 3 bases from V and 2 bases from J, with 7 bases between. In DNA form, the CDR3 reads TGCGCCAGCAGTCACCCTCGTAACACTGAAGCTTTCTTT. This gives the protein CASSHPRNTEAFF.

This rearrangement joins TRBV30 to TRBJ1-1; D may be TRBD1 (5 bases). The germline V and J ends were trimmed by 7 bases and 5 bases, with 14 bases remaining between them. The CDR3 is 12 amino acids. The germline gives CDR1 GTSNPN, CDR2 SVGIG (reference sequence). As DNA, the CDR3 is TGTGCCTCCTACGGGGGGTGGACTGAAGCTTTCTTT. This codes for CASYGGWTEAFF.

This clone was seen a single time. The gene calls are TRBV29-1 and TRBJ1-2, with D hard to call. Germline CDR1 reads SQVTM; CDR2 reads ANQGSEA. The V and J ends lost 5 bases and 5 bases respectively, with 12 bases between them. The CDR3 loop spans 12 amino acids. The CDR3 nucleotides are TGCAGCGTTAGTAGTACAGATTATGGCTACACCTTC. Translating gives CSVSSTDYGYTF. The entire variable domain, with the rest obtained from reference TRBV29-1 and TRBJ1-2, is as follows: SAVISQKPSRDICQRGTSLTIQCQVDSQVTMMFWYRQQPGQSLTLIATANQGSEATYESGFVIDKFPISRPNLTFSTLTVSNMSPEDSSIYLCSVSSTDYGYTFGSGTRLTVV.

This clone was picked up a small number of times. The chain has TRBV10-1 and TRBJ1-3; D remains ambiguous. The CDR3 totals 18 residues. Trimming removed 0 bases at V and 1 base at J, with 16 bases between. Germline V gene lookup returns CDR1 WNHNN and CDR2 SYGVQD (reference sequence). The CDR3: CASSESLPTRDSGNTIYF. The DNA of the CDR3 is TGCGCCAGCAGTGAGTCGCTACCAACGAGGGATTCTGGAAACACCATATATTTT.

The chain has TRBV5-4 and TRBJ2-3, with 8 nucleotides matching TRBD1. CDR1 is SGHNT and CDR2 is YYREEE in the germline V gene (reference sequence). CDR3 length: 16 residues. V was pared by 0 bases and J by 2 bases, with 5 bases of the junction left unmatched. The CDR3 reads CASSLGGQAFTDTQYF. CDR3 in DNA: TGTGCCAGCAGCTTGGGGGGACAGGCGTTCACAGATACGCAGTATTTT.

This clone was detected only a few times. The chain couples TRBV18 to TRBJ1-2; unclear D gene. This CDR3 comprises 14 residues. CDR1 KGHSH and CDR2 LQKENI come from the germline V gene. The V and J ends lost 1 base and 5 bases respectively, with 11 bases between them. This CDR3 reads CASSPQHLGYGYTF. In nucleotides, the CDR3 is TGTGCCAGCTCACCACAACACCTCGGATATGGCTACACCTTC.

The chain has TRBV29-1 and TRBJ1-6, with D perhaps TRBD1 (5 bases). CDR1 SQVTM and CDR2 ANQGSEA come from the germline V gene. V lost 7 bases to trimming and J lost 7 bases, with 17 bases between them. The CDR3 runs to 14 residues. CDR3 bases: TGCAGCGCCGGCCTGGGGACTCCAAATTCACCCCTCCACTTT. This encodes CSAGLGTPNSPLHF.

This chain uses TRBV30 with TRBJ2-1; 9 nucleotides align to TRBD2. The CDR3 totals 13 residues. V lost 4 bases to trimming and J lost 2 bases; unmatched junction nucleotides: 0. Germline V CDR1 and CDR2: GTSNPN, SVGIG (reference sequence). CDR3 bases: TGTGCCTGGATAGCGGGGGCCTACAATGAGCAGTTCTTC. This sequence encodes CAWIAGAYNEQFF.

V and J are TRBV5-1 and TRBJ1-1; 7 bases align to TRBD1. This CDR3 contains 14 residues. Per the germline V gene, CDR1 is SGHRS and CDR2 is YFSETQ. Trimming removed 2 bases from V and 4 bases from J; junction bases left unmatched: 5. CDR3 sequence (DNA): TGCGCCAGCAGCTTTGGAGCAGGGGGCACTGAAGCTTTCTTT. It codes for CASSFGAGGTEAFF. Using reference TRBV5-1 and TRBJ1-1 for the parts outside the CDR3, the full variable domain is KAGVTQTPRYLIKTRGQQVTLSCSPISGHRSVSWYQQTPGQGLQFLFEYFSETQRNKGNFPGRFSGRQFSNSRSEMNVSTLELGDSALYLCASSFGAGGTEAFFGQGTRLTVV.

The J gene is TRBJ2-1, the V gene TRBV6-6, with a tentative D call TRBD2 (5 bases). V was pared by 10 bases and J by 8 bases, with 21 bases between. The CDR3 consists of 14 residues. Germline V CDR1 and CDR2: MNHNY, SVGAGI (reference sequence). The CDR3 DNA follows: TGTGCCACTCAGGACTGGACGGTCCGGGATGAGCAGTTCTTC. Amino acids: CATQDWTVRDEQFF.